This T cell receptor (beta chain) was observed in a study of CD8 T cells in Susac syndrome. Germline loops: CDR1 SGHAT, CDR2 FQDESV (reference sequence). V was clipped by 3 bases and J by 0 bases, with 6 bases between them. This CDR3 spans 14 amino acids. Reverse transcription of 0.5 to 1 ug RNA was performed with random hexamers. TCRdb re-called the immunoSEQ multiplex PCR reads through MiXCR, storing one row per CDR3 protein. The sample consists of around 170,000 distinct CDR3 sequences, 95% of them appearing once. The sample consisted of CD8+ T cells from PBMCs. The J gene is TRBJ2-4, the V gene TRBV11-1, with unresolved D. This clonotype was obtained from a human donor with Susac syndrome. The CDR3 protein is CASSFGIAKNIQYF. The CDR3 DNA reads as TGTGCCAGCAGCTTTGGAATAGCCAAAAACATTCAGTACTTC.